The 32 T cell receptor beta chains listed next were all sequenced from one sample in a study of human T cells and chemical hapten exposure. In TCRdb, the RACE reads were re-called with MiXCR into one record per CDR3 protein. The data show more than 85,000 distinct CDR3 sequences, 8.5% seen once. Regarding time point: pre-sensitization, week 0. This sample's treatment: therapeutic diphenylcyclopropenone sensitization with weekly scalp DPC. Source: whole blood, taken in connection with sensitization to the hapten diphenylcyclopropenone (DPC). The receptors derive from a middle-aged man with alopecia areata. Some clones in this sample may be carry-over from other donors' samples.

This clonotype has just a few counts. CDR3 region: CASSLGLAPTDTQYF. CDR3 sequence (DNA): TGCGCCAGCAGCTTGGGTCTAGCCCCCACAGATACGCAGTATTTT. The V and J genes are TRBV5-1 and TRBJ2-3; D perhaps matches TRBD2 (5 bases). V lost 0 bases, J lost 2 bases, and 10 bases lay in between. The CDR3 is 15 residues long. Germline values: CDR1 SGHRS, CDR2 YFSETQ.

This clonotype appeared many times. This rearrangement joins TRBV28 to TRBJ1-1, with D possibly matching TRBD1 (6 bases). The germline V gene encodes CDR1 MDHEN and CDR2 SYDVKM. Trimming pared 4 bases from V and 8 bases from J, leaving 14 bases between. The CDR3 is made up of 13 amino acids. CDR3 in amino acids: CASSSTGGREAFF. CDR3 sequence (DNA): TGTGCCAGCAGTTCCACCGGGGGGCGAGAAGCTTTCTTT.

The rearrangement links TRBV5-1 to TRBJ1-2; 10 nucleotides agree with TRBD1. Germline lookup yields CDR1 SGHRS and CDR2 YFSETQ. V lost 4 bases, J lost 6 bases, and 3 bases stayed unmatched. The CDR3 is made up of 13 amino acids. The CDR3 spells CASSTGQGNGYTF. The CDR3 nucleotides read TGCGCCAGCAGCACGGGACAGGGGAATGGCTACACCTTC.

This chain connects TRBV12-3 or TRBV12-4 to TRBJ2-5, with D possibly TRBD1 on 6 matching bases. The CDR3 covers 13 residues. V was clipped by 5 bases and J by 5 bases, with 12 bases between them. Here the CDR3 DNA reads TGTGCCAGCAGTCCACAGGGTCGGGAGACCCAGTACTTC. Translation gives CASSPQGRETQYF.

V and J are TRBV12-3 or TRBV12-4 and TRBJ1-5; D ambiguous. V shed 6 bases and J shed 6 bases, with 15 bases lying between them. The CDR3 is made up of 14 amino acids. The CDR3 sequence is CASSPNVVGQPQHF. CDR3 bases: TGTGCCAGCAGCCCAAACGTCGTGGGTCAGCCCCAGCATTTT.

To note about this clonotype: A much larger clone lies a single base off, so this may be a read error. The chain has TRBV27 and TRBJ2-1, with 9 positions matching TRBD1. Trimming at V came to 6 bases and at J to 8 bases, leaving 11 bases not matched to a gene. Germline V gene lookup returns CDR1 MNHEY and CDR2 SMNVEV (reference sequence). There are 15 residues in the CDR3. This chain's CDR3 is CASRQSTGGFDEQFF. The DNA of the CDR3 is TGTGCCAGCAGGCAGTCGACAGGGGGTTTCGATGAGCAGTTCTTC.

This clonotype was detected a few times. The rearrangement links TRBV7-2 to TRBJ2-5, with D tentatively TRBD1 or TRBD2 (5 bases each). This CDR3 comprises 15 residues. V was cut by 5 bases and J by 1 base, with 14 bases left in between. The V gene's germline CDR1 is SGHTA and CDR2 FQGNSA. Here the CDR3 DNA reads TGTGCCAGCAGCCCGCCGGGACGATTCCAAGAGACCCAGTACTTC. It translates to CASSPPGRFQETQYF.

The chain is built from TRBV19 and TRBJ2-7; TRBD1 or TRBD2 may be the D gene (5 bases each). V lost 6 bases and J lost 2, with 14 bases in between. Germline V gene sequence: CDR1 LNHDA, CDR2 SQIVND (reference sequence). The CDR3 runs 14 residues. As DNA, the CDR3 is TGTGCCAGTAGCCCGGGACCCTCAACCTACGAGCAGTACTTC. Its translation: CASSPGPSTYEQYF.

This clonotype was detected ten times or more. The chain is built from TRBV5-6 and TRBJ1-1; a weak D match, TRBD1 (5 bases). From germline, CDR1 is SGHDT and CDR2 YYEEEE. Trimming cost V 2 bases and J 3 bases, with 11 bases left between them. The CDR3 loop spans 14 amino acids. CDR3 amino acids: CASSFAGFDTEAFF. The CDR3 DNA follows: TGTGCCAGCAGCTTTGCAGGGTTCGACACTGAAGCTTTCTTT.

This clonotype was recorded at least ten times. The chain is built from TRBV20-1 and TRBJ1-5; possible D gene TRBD1, 5 bases. The CDR3 covers 12 residues. CDR1 and CDR2 from the germline V gene are DFQATT and SNEGSKA (reference sequence). V was clipped by 3 bases and J by 7 bases, with 10 bases between them. The chain's CDR3 is CSASQGDQPQHF. For the CDR3, the DNA is TGCAGTGCTAGTCAAGGGGACCAGCCCCAGCATTTT.

This clonotype was detected only a few times. This rearrangement joins TRBV10-3 to TRBJ2-6; the D gene is possibly TRBD1 (5 bases). The CDR3 loop spans 18 amino acids. Germline assignment: CDR1 ENHRY and CDR2 SYGVKD. The ends were cut back, 0 bases at V and 0 bases at J, with 12 bases in the middle. The CDR3 region is CAISESAGYGSGANVLTF. CDR3 sequence (DNA): TGTGCCATCAGTGAGTCTGCAGGGTATGGCTCTGGGGCCAACGTCCTGACTTTC.

The V call is TRBV18, the J call TRBJ2-5, with D perhaps being TRBD1 or TRBD2 (5 bases each). Between the trimmed V and J ends, which lost 3 bases and 4 bases, there was a span of 9 bases. The CDR3 runs 13 residues. Germline lookup yields CDR1 KGHSH and CDR2 LQKENI. CDR3 residues: CASSPGVGETQYF. The CDR3 coding sequence is TGTGCCAGCTCACCGGGGGTCGGAGAGACCCAGTACTTC.

This clonotype was recorded many times. The CDR3 region is CASDPLRSMYEQFF. CDR3 bases: TGTGCCAGCGATCCGCTCCGGTCAATGTATGAGCAGTTCTTC. This chain uses TRBV7-9 with TRBJ2-1; D not resolved. This CDR3 contains 14 residues. V lost 8 bases, J lost 8 bases, and 19 bases lay in between. Germline values: CDR1 SEHNR, CDR2 FQNEAQ (reference sequence).

CDR3 sequence reads: CASSKTGVSYGYTF. CDR3 sequence (DNA): TGTGCCAGCAGTAAGACAGGGGTTAGCTATGGCTACACCTTC. The chain links TRBV27 to TRBJ1-2, with TRBD1 matching over 8 bases. This CDR3 comprises 14 residues. Germline V gene sequence: CDR1 MNHEY, CDR2 SMNVEV (reference sequence). V was clipped by 5 bases and J by 4 bases; unmatched bases: 6.

This clonotype has more than one count but fewer than ten. The chain carries TRBV6-5 and TRBJ1-6, with D possibly matching TRBD1 (5 bases). V lost 6 bases to trimming and J lost 10 bases, with 10 bases between them. Germline V CDR1 and CDR2: MNHEY, SVGAGI. CDR3 size: 12 residues. CDR3 protein: CASSPGGSPLHF. CDR3 sequence (DNA): TGTGCCAGCAGCCCGGGGGGATCACCCCTCCACTTT.

This clonotype appeared many times. The genes are TRBV6-6 and TRBJ1-5, with unresolved D. Between the trimmed V and J ends, which lost 10 bases and 3 bases, there was a span of 13 bases. Germline V lookup: CDR1 MNHNY, CDR2 SVGAGI (reference sequence). This CDR3 is built from 13 residues. The CDR3 loop reads CATRSDPNQPQHF. CDR3 nucleotides: TGTGCCACCCGCTCGGACCCCAATCAGCCCCAGCATTTT.

This clonotype was counted at least ten times. The chain's CDR3 is CASSSGQAYGYTF. The CDR3 bases are TGTGCCAGCAGCTCCGGACAGGCCTATGGCTACACCTTC. V is TRBV5-4 and J is TRBJ1-2; 7 positions match TRBD1. Germline V gives CDR1 SGHNT, CDR2 YYREEE (reference sequence). Germline trimming cut 3 bases from V and 4 bases from J; bases unmatched to any gene: 3. This CDR3 comprises 13 residues.

This clonotype was seen many times. The J gene is TRBJ1-1, the V gene TRBV5-4; tentatively, D is TRBD1 (5 bases). This CDR3 spans 15 amino acids. Germline-derived CDR1 and CDR2 are SGHNT and YYREEE (reference sequence). V gave up 0 bases and J gave up 7 bases, with 16 bases separating them. In DNA, the CDR3 is TGTGCCAGCAGCTTGGGTTCTAGGACAAATGGTGAAGCTTTCTTT. This translates into CASSLGSRTNGEAFF.

This clonotype was detected many times. The chain carries TRBV29-1 and TRBJ2-1, with 14 bases lining up with TRBD2. The germline V gene encodes CDR1 SQVTM and CDR2 ANQGSEA. CDR3 size: 13 residues. V shed 4 bases and J 8 bases; nucleotides not matched to a gene: 1. The chain's CDR3 is CSVGGLAGDEQFF. CDR3 in DNA: TGCAGCGTTGGGGGACTAGCGGGAGATGAGCAGTTCTTC.

The rearrangement links TRBV28 to TRBJ2-4; TRBD1 matches 8 bases. CDR3 length: 14 residues. With V trimmed by 10 bases and J by 5 bases, 10 bases remained unmatched. Germline loops: CDR1 MDHEN, CDR2 SYDVKM. DNA of the CDR3: TGTGCCATCAAACCAGGGGGCGGGGAAAACATTCAGTACTTC. Protein: CAIKPGGGENIQYF. Full variable domain (outside the CDR3, taken from reference TRBV28 and TRBJ2-4): DVKVTQSSRYLVKRTGEKVFLECVQDMDHENMFWYRQDPGLGLRLIYFSYDVKMKEKGDIPEGYSVSREKKERFSLILESASTNQTSMYLCAIKPGGGENIQYFGAGTRLSVL.

This clonotype was seen more than once but under ten times. This chain uses TRBV12-3 or TRBV12-4 with TRBJ2-2; D is perhaps TRBD1 (5 bases). The V and J ends lost 1 base and 1 base respectively, with 13 bases between them. CDR3 length: 17 residues. The CDR3 is CASSLGTGWLNTGELFF. CDR3 coding DNA: TGTGCCAGCAGTTTAGGTACAGGATGGCTGAACACCGGGGAGCTGTTTTTT.

This chain connects TRBV7-2 to TRBJ1-6, with D possibly TRBD1 on 5 matching bases. CDR1 and CDR2 from the germline V gene are SGHTA and FQGNSA. V shed 1 base and J shed 15 bases, with 13 bases lying between them. The CDR3 is 13 residues long. The CDR3 loop is CASSLGSGALLHF. In DNA, the CDR3 is TGTGCCAGCAGCTTAGGATCTGGGGCACTCCTCCACTTT.

CDR3 sequence reads: CASREPGDTEAFF. In DNA, the CDR3 is TGTGCCAGCAGGGAGCCAGGGGACACTGAAGCTTTCTTT. The chain joins TRBV2 to TRBJ1-1, with D possibly being TRBD1 (6 bases). This CDR3 has 13 amino acids. Between the trimmed V and J ends, which lost 6 bases and 3 bases, there was a span of 11 bases. Germline CDR1 and CDR2: SNHLY and FYNNEI. The whole variable domain, filled in from reference TRBV2 and TRBJ1-1, reads EPEVTQTPSHQVTQMGQEVILRCVPISNHLYFYWYRQILGQKVEFLVSFYNNEISEKSEIFDDQFSVERPDGSNFTLKIRSTKLEDSAMYFCASREPGDTEAFFGQGTRLTVV.

The chain carries TRBV12-3 or TRBV12-4 and TRBJ1-3, with D unresolved. The CDR3 totals 13 residues. Trimming removed 7 bases from V and 5 bases from J, with 12 bases in between. CDR3 sequence: CASTKTARNTIYF. CDR3 DNA: TGTGCCAGCACAAAGACGGCTAGAAACACCATATATTTT.

This chain joins TRBV6-6 and TRBJ2-7; the D is unclear. V lost 5 bases and J 5 bases, leaving 10 bases between the germline ends. The CDR3 totals 12 residues. Germline values: CDR1 MNHNY, CDR2 SVGAGI (reference sequence). CDR3 in DNA: TGTGCCAGCAGTCCTTCCTTGGACGAGCAGTACGTC. This codes for CASSPSLDEQYV.

At least ten counts were recorded for this clonotype. This rearrangement joins TRBV29-1 to TRBJ2-1, with no clear D. Germline CDR1 reads SQVTM; CDR2 reads ANQGSEA. The CDR3 contains 11 residues. Trimming removed 2 bases from V and 8 bases from J, with 7 bases in between. Here the CDR3 reads CSVERVDEQFF. For the CDR3, the DNA is TGCAGCGTTGAAAGAGTCGATGAGCAGTTCTTC.

In its sample, this clonotype was seen many times. The J gene is TRBJ2-1, the V gene TRBV10-3, with 9 bases aligning to TRBD2. The length of the CDR3 is 14 residues. V was clipped by 8 bases and J by 6 bases; unmatched bases: 8. Germline-derived CDR1 and CDR2 are ENHRY and SYGVKD. The CDR3 bases are TGTGCCATCCGCGGGACTAGCAGGGGCAATGAGCAGTTCTTC. It is translated as CAIRGTSRGNEQFF.

This chain joins TRBV20-1 and TRBJ1-2; D is unclear. This CDR3 has 13 amino acids. Trimming removed 6 bases at V and 0 bases at J, with 11 bases between. Germline V gene lookup returns CDR1 DFQATT and CDR2 SNEGSKA (reference sequence). The CDR3 DNA reads as TGCAGTGCGGTAGGAGGGCCTAACTATGGCTACACCTTC. Protein sequence: CSAVGGPNYGYTF.

The genes are TRBV7-9 and TRBJ2-2; D is perhaps TRBD2 (6 bases). The CDR3 covers 17 residues. The germline V gene encodes CDR1 SEHNR and CDR2 FQNEAQ (reference sequence). Trimming took off 4 bases at V and 4 bases at J, with 19 bases between the two ends. Here the CDR3 reads CASSSKLSTRRTGELFF. The CDR3, as DNA: TGTGCCAGCAGCTCAAAGCTATCGACTAGGCGCACCGGGGAGCTGTTTTTT.

This clonotype was counted a single time. This may be a read error, as it is one base from a much larger clone. The genes are TRBV12-3 or TRBV12-4 and TRBJ1-1; D gene ambiguous. V lost 7 bases, J lost 5 bases, and 8 bases lay in between. The CDR3 loop spans 11 amino acids. CDR3 sequence: CASKTETEAFF. The CDR3 DNA sequence: TGTGCCAGCAAGACGGAAACTGAAGCTTTCTTT.

The gene calls are TRBV13 and TRBJ2-3; 8 nucleotides match TRBD2. The CDR3 has 16 residues. CDR1 is PRHDT and CDR2 is FYEKMQ in the germline V gene (reference sequence). Germline trimming cut 5 bases from V and 4 bases from J; bases unmatched to any gene: 11. The CDR3 region has the DNA TGTGCCAGCAGCCTATTGAGTGCGGGAGGCGCAGATACGCAGTATTTT. Translating it yields CASSLLSAGGADTQYF.

This clonotype was recorded many times. V is TRBV6-5 and J is TRBJ2-7, with TRBD1 matching over 11 bases. V dropped 6 bases and J dropped 5; count of bases not matched to a gene: 9. From germline, CDR1 is MNHEY and CDR2 SVGAGI. CDR3 size: 15 residues. The CDR3 bases are TGTGCCAGCAGACTTGGACAGGGGGCGCAAGACGAGCAGTACTTC. Residues: CASRLGQGAQDEQYF.